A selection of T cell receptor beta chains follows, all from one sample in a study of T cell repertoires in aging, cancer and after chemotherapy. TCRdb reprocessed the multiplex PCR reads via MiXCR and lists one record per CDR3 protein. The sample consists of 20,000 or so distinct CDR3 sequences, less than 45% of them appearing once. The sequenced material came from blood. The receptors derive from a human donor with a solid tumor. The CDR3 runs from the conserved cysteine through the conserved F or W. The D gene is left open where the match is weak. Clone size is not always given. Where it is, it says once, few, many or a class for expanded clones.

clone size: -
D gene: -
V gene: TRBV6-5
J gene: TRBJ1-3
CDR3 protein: CASSYNQAISGNTIYF
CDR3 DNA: TGTGCCAGCAGTTACAATCAGGCAATCTCTGGAAACACCATATATTTT

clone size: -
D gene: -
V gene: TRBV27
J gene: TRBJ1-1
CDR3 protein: CASSAGLREAFF
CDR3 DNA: TGTGCCAGCAGTGCTGGGTTACGAGAAGCTTTCTTT

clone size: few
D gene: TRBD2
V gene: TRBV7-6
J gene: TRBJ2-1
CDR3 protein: CASSTSVNNEQFF
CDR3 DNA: TGTGCCAGCAGTACTAGCGTGAACAATGAGCAGTTCTTC

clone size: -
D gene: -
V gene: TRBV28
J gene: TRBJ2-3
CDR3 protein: CASSLSLGMITDTQYF
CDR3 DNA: TGTGCCAGCAGTTTATCCCTTGGAATGATAACAGATACGCAGTATTTT

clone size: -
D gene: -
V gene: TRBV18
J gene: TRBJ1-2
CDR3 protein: CASSPLTHYGYTF
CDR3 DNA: TGTGCCAGCTCACCCTTGACACACTATGGCTACACCTTC

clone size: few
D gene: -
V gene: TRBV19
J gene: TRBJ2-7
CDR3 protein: CASSRFVSAGQQYF
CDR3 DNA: TGTGCCAGTAGTAGGTTCGTGTCAGCGGGCCAGCAGTACTTC

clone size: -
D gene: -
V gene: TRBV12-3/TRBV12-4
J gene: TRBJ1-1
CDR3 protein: CASSLENTEAFF
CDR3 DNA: TGTGCCAGCAGTTTGGAGAACACTGAAGCTTTCTTT

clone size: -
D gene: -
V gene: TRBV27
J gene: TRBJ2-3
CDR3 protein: CASRHPRGGGATDTQYF
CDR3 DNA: TGTGCCAGCAGGCATCCGAGGGGGGGAGGGGCCACAGATACGCAGTATTTT

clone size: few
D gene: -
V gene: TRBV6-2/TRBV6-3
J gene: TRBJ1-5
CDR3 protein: CATSRDIDGNQPQHF
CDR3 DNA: TGTGCCACTTCCCGGGACATAGATGGTAATCAGCCCCAGCATTTT

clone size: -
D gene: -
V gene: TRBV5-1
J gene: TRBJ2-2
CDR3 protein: CASRQLLTSGELFF
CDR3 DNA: TGCGCCAGCAGGCAACTCCTAACATCCGGGGAGCTGTTTTTT

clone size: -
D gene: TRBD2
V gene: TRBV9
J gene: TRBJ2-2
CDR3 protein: CASSAWTSVSGELFF
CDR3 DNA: TGTGCCAGCAGCGCTTGGACTAGTGTAAGCGGGGAGCTGTTTTTT

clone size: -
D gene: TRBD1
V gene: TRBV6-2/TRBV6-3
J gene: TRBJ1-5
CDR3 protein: CASRTQGAGNQPQHF
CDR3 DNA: TGTGCCAGCAGAACTCAGGGGGCGGGAAATCAGCCCCAGCATTTT

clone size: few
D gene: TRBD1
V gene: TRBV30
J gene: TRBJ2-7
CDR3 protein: CAWNKDRQGAPYEQYF
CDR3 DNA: TGTGCCTGGAACAAGGACCGACAGGGGGCGCCGTACGAGCAGTACTTC

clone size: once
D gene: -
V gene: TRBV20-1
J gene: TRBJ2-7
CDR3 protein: CSARQGLNPYEQYF
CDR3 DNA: TGCAGTGCTAGACAGGGTCTGAATCCCTACGAGCAGTACTTC

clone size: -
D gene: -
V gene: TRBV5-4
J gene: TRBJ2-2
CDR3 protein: CASSLEAFLGTGELFF
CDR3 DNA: TGTGCCAGCAGCTTAGAGGCCTTCTTGGGCACCGGGGAGCTGTTTTTT

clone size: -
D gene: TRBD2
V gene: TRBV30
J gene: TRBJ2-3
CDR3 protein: CAWLLAGGSGTQYF
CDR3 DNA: TGTGCCTGGTTACTAGCGGGAGGGTCAGGGACGCAGTATTTT

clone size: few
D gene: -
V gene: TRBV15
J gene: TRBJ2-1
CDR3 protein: CATSRQTQGSYNEQFF
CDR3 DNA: TGTGCCACCAGCAGGCAAACACAGGGATCCTACAATGAGCAGTTCTTC

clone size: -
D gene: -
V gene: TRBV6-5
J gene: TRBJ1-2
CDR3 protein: CASRRGTSNGYTF
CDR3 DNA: TGTGCCAGCAGAAGGGGGACATCCAATGGCTACACCTTC